Listed here are 7 T cell receptor beta chains from one sample, sequenced in a study of CD8 T cells in ankylosing spondylitis. Whole-study findings and limits: A TCR beta motif of 8 or 9 highly homologous variants appeared characteristic of ankylosing spondylitis blood.

TCRdb re-analysed the 5' RACE reads in MiXCR, keeping a single row per CDR3 protein. Of 700,000 to 850,000 distinct CDR3 sequences listed, roughly 10% are singletons. These TCRs are of unknown antigen specificity. The source material was blood, either unsorted or a sorted T cell fraction (not recorded which). These receptors were obtained from a male donor with ankylosing spondylitis.

The chain has TRBV10-3 and TRBJ2-4; a possible D gene is TRBD1 (6 bases). CDR1 is ENHRY and CDR2 is SYGVKD in the germline V gene. CDR3 length: 14 amino acids. V lost 5 bases to trimming and J lost 4 bases, with 12 bases between them. CDR3 nucleotide sequence: TGTGCCATCAGTAGTGGGGGCGGAAAAAACATTCAGTACTTC. The encoded protein is CAISSGGGKNIQYF.

Many counts were recorded for this clonotype. This rearrangement joins TRBV5-1 to TRBJ1-6; TRBD1 matches 10 bases. With V trimmed by 0 bases and J by 7 bases, 7 bases remained unmatched. The CDR3 loop spans 17 amino acids. Germline V gene sequence: CDR1 SGHRS, CDR2 YFSETQ. CDR3 in DNA: TGCGCCAGCAGCTTGGGCGACAGGGGGCGCAGGAATTCACCCCTCCACTTT. It yields the protein CASSLGDRGRRNSPLHF.

This clonotype has more than one count but fewer than ten. This chain uses TRBV21-1 with TRBJ2-7; the DNA was not used to check the table's D call, TRBD1. TRBV21-1 is annotated as a pseudogene. This CDR3 has 15 residues. DNA for the CDR3: TGTGCCAGCAGTCCAAAGACAGGGCCCTCCTACGAGCAGTACTTC. It encodes CASSPKTGPSYEQYF.

This clonotype turned up a few times. This chain uses TRBV20-1 with TRBJ2-5, with D maybe TRBD1 (6 bases). V was cut by 8 bases and J by 5 bases, with 18 bases left in between. There are 13 residues in the CDR3. Germline lookup yields CDR1 DFQATT and CDR2 SNEGSKA (reference sequence). CDR3 residues: CSSRQGLSETQYF. For the CDR3, the DNA is TGCAGTTCCAGGCAGGGGCTTAGTGAGACCCAGTACTTC.

The chain uses TRBV21-1 and TRBJ1-1. TRBV21-1 is marked as a pseudogene. The CDR3 runs 16 residues. For the CDR3, the DNA is TGTGCCAGCAGCAAAGCGTTGTGTTACCTCAACACTGAAGCTTTCTTT. Encoded protein: CASSKALCYLNTEAFF.

This clonotype has a handful of counts. The chain employs TRBV20-1 and TRBJ1-6; 7 nucleotides match TRBD1. The CDR3 covers 17 residues. The germline V gene encodes CDR1 DFQATT and CDR2 SNEGSKA (reference sequence). Trimming at V came to 0 bases and at J to 3 bases, leaving 8 bases not matched to a gene. CDR3 sequence: CSARDARQGRYNSPLHF. DNA of the CDR3: TGCAGTGCTAGAGATGCTCGACAGGGCCGCTATAATTCACCCCTCCACTTT.

This clonotype was seen more than once but under ten times. The V call is TRBV20-1, the J call TRBJ2-2; 7 nucleotides match TRBD2. V was pared by 3 bases and J by 4 bases, with 8 bases of the junction left unmatched. This CDR3 has 15 amino acids. Per the germline V gene, CDR1 is DFQATT and CDR2 is SNEGSKA (reference sequence). CDR3 loop: CSASFGSGSTGELFF. The CDR3 DNA sequence: TGCAGTGCTAGCTTCGGTAGCGGGTCCACCGGGGAGCTGTTTTTT.